The rows below give T cell receptor beta chains drawn from one sample of a study of breast tumors, draining lymph nodes, adjacent tissues. TCRdb reprocessed the multiplex PCR reads with MiXCR, giving one entry per CDR3 protein. The sample includes about 21,000 distinct CDR3 sequences, roughly 32% seen only once; the top ten take 11%. The material sequenced was breast tumor tissue. The receptors derive from a female donor with breast cancer. Some clones in this sample may be carry-over from other donors' samples. The CDR3 runs from the conserved cysteine through the conserved F or W. Fields, in order: clone size, J gene, D gene, V gene, CDR3 length, CDR3 protein, CDR3 DNA. D genes are given only for firm matches. The size of a clone is reported for some rows only, either as once, few or many, or as a class for expanded clones.

clone_size: many; j_call: TRBJ2-2; d_call: NA; v_call: TRBV6-1; cdr3_length: 14; cdr3_aa: CASIWDKNTGELFF; cdr3_nt: TGTGCCAGCATCTGGGACAAGAACACCGGGGAGCTGTTTTTT
clone_size: NA; j_call: TRBJ2-6; d_call: NA; v_call: TRBV11-3; cdr3_length: 14; cdr3_aa: CASSLEVGANVLTF; cdr3_nt: TGTGCCAGCAGCTTAGAGGTTGGGGCCAACGTCCTGACTTTC
clone_size: many; j_call: TRBJ2-7; d_call: TRBD2; v_call: TRBV20-1; cdr3_length: 15; cdr3_aa: CSARPDLAGAYEQYF; cdr3_nt: TGCAGTGCTAGGCCCGATCTAGCGGGAGCCTACGAGCAGTACTTC
clone_size: NA; j_call: TRBJ1-1; d_call: NA; v_call: TRBV10-3; cdr3_length: 12; cdr3_aa: CAISERGEGAFF; cdr3_nt: TGTGCCATCAGTGAGAGGGGCGAGGGAGCTTTCTTT
clone_size: many; j_call: TRBJ2-1; d_call: NA; v_call: TRBV20-1; cdr3_length: 15; cdr3_aa: CSARGDLLNYNEQFF; cdr3_nt: TGCAGTGCTAGGGGGGACTTGCTAAATTACAATGAGCAGTTCTTC
clone_size: many; j_call: TRBJ1-2; d_call: TRBD1; v_call: TRBV27; cdr3_length: 15; cdr3_aa: CASSLTGVRPYGYTF; cdr3_nt: TGTGCCAGCAGTTTGACAGGGGTGCGCCCTTATGGCTACACCTTC
clone_size: many; j_call: TRBJ2-5; d_call: NA; v_call: TRBV5-4; cdr3_length: 14; cdr3_aa: CASSLAGGGETQYF; cdr3_nt: TGTGCCAGCAGCTTGGCGGGGGGCGGAGAGACCCAGTACTTC
clone_size: many; j_call: TRBJ2-2; d_call: TRBD1; v_call: TRBV11-2; cdr3_length: 14; cdr3_aa: CASSLRTGTGELFF; cdr3_nt: TGTGCCAGCAGCCTGAGGACAGGGACCGGGGAGCTGTTTTTT
clone_size: medium-sized; j_call: TRBJ2-5; d_call: TRBD2; v_call: TRBV20-1; cdr3_length: 14; cdr3_aa: CSASFGEGPETQYF; cdr3_nt: TGCAGTGCTAGCTTTGGGGAGGGGCCAGAGACCCAGTACTTC
clone_size: many; j_call: TRBJ2-7; d_call: TRBD2; v_call: TRBV27; cdr3_length: 20; cdr3_aa: CASREGVQGASGLALYEQYF; cdr3_nt: TGTGCCAGCAGAGAAGGCGTCCAGGGGGCATCGGGACTAGCGCTCTACGAGCAGTACTTC
clone_size: many; j_call: TRBJ2-2; d_call: TRBD1; v_call: TRBV19; cdr3_length: 16; cdr3_aa: CASRPGDRRNTGELFF; cdr3_nt: TGTGCCAGTCGGCCCGGGGACAGGCGGAACACCGGGGAGCTGTTTTTT
clone_size: many; j_call: TRBJ2-7; d_call: TRBD2; v_call: TRBV11-2; cdr3_length: 14; cdr3_aa: CASSLNPGGPEQYF; cdr3_nt: TGTGCCAGCAGCCTCAACCCGGGGGGACCCGAGCAGTACTTC
clone_size: NA; j_call: TRBJ2-4; d_call: NA; v_call: TRBV19; cdr3_length: 15; cdr3_aa: CAARGIRGPENIQYF; cdr3_nt: TGTGCCGCTCGCGGGATTCGGGGCCCAGAAAACATTCAGTACTTC
clone_size: many; j_call: TRBJ2-3; d_call: TRBD2; v_call: TRBV4-3; cdr3_length: 17; cdr3_aa: CASSQDWRETRTDTQYF; cdr3_nt: TGCGCCAGCAGCCAAGATTGGCGGGAGACCCGCACAGATACGCAGTATTTT
clone_size: many; j_call: TRBJ1-3; d_call: NA; v_call: TRBV28; cdr3_length: 15; cdr3_aa: CASSFGGVSGNTIYF; cdr3_nt: TGTGCCAGCAGTTTTGGAGGGGTCTCTGGAAACACCATATATTTT
clone_size: large; j_call: TRBJ1-4; d_call: NA; v_call: TRBV20-1; cdr3_length: 14; cdr3_aa: CSARMPGGSEKLFF; cdr3_nt: TGCAGTGCTAGAATGCCTGGGGGCAGTGAAAAACTGTTTTTT
clone_size: NA; j_call: TRBJ1-1; d_call: TRBD1; v_call: TRBV6-1; cdr3_length: 15; cdr3_aa: CASSELLGGITEAFF; cdr3_nt: TGTGCCAGCAGTGAACTTCTAGGGGGCATCACTGAAGCTTTCTTT
clone_size: NA; j_call: TRBJ2-3; d_call: TRBD1; v_call: TRBV6-1; cdr3_length: 15; cdr3_aa: CASTPTGFGTDTQYF; cdr3_nt: TGTGCCAGTACTCCGACAGGGTTTGGAACAGATACGCAGTATTTT
clone_size: NA; j_call: TRBJ2-3; d_call: NA; v_call: TRBV30; cdr3_length: 15; cdr3_aa: CAWSVGGGAPDTQYF; cdr3_nt: TGTGCCTGGAGTGTTGGAGGGGGCGCCCCAGATACGCAGTATTTT
clone_size: many; j_call: TRBJ1-5; d_call: NA; v_call: TRBV28; cdr3_length: 12; cdr3_aa: CASSLGYQPQHF; cdr3_nt: TGTGCCAGCAGTTTGGGGTACCAGCCCCAGCATTTT
clone_size: many; j_call: TRBJ2-7; d_call: NA; v_call: TRBV29-1; cdr3_length: 11; cdr3_aa: CSVEYAYEQYF; cdr3_nt: TGCAGCGTTGAGTATGCCTACGAGCAGTACTTC
clone_size: many; j_call: TRBJ2-7; d_call: TRBD1; v_call: TRBV5-1; cdr3_length: 14; cdr3_aa: CASSLEGAAYEQYF; cdr3_nt: TGCGCCAGCAGCTTAGAGGGGGCTGCCTACGAGCAGTACTTC
clone_size: NA; j_call: TRBJ2-1; d_call: NA; v_call: TRBV10-1; cdr3_length: 14; cdr3_aa: CASSEGHGNNEQFF; cdr3_nt: TGCGCCAGCAGTGAAGGTCATGGGAACAATGAGCAGTTCTTC
clone_size: many; j_call: TRBJ2-6; d_call: NA; v_call: TRBV10-3; cdr3_length: 16; cdr3_aa: CAISESAVSGANVLTF; cdr3_nt: TGTGCCATCAGTGAGTCGGCGGTCTCTGGGGCCAACGTCCTGACTTTC
clone_size: many; j_call: TRBJ2-7; d_call: NA; v_call: TRBV20-1; cdr3_length: 13; cdr3_aa: CSAPRLSSYEQYF; cdr3_nt: TGCAGTGCTCCCCGGCTTAGCTCCTACGAGCAGTACTTC
clone_size: many; j_call: TRBJ2-3; d_call: NA; v_call: TRBV15; cdr3_length: 12; cdr3_aa: CATSRDTDTQYF; cdr3_nt: TGTGCCACCAGCAGGGACACAGATACGCAGTATTTT
clone_size: many; j_call: TRBJ2-1; d_call: TRBD2; v_call: TRBV7-9; cdr3_length: 18; cdr3_aa: CASRDGLAGGPVGYEQFF; cdr3_nt: TGTGCCAGCAGAGACGGGCTAGCGGGAGGGCCGGTTGGGTATGAGCAGTTCTTC
clone_size: NA; j_call: TRBJ2-5; d_call: NA; v_call: TRBV24-1; cdr3_length: 14; cdr3_aa: CATSDRSDSWTQYF; cdr3_nt: TGTGCCACCAGTGATCGGAGTGATTCGTGGACCCAGTACTTC
clone_size: many; j_call: TRBJ2-7; d_call: TRBD2; v_call: TRBV20-1; cdr3_length: 15; cdr3_aa: CSARVPAGGPDEQYF; cdr3_nt: TGCAGTGCTAGAGTTCCAGCGGGAGGGCCGGACGAGCAGTACTTC
clone_size: NA; j_call: TRBJ1-2; d_call: TRBD1; v_call: TRBV3-1; cdr3_length: 14; cdr3_aa: CASSHPTGEYGYTF; cdr3_nt: TGTGCCAGCAGCCATCCCACAGGGGAGTATGGCTACACCTTC
clone_size: many; j_call: TRBJ2-7; d_call: TRBD2; v_call: TRBV11-2; cdr3_length: 15; cdr3_aa: CASSFMWEGRYEQYF; cdr3_nt: TGTGCCAGCAGCTTTATGTGGGAGGGCCGGTACGAGCAGTACTTC